This is a list of T cell receptor beta chains from one sample in a study of T cells in Graves' hyperthyroidism and ophthalmopathy. Using its own MiXCR run on the multiplex PCR reads, TCRdb lists one record per CDR3 protein. The repertoire holds around 660,000 distinct CDR3 sequences, with over 40% as singletons. Sequenced: peripheral blood or thyroid tissue (not recorded which). Every receptor here comes from an adult man with Graves' disease, either hyperthyroidism or ophthalmopathy (not recorded which). Each CDR3 is given with its conserved first and last residue. Fields, in order: CDR3 protein, CDR3 DNA, CDR3 length, J gene, V gene, D gene, clone size. D genes are given only for firm matches. Only part of the rows carry a size: once, few, many, or a class if the clone is expanded.

CDR3: CASRSQPNSGYTF; DNA: TGCGCCAGCAGGTCACAACCCAACTCTGGCTACACCTTC; length: 13; J: TRBJ1-2; V: TRBV5-1; D: NA; size: NA
CDR3: CASPTGTTYEQYF; DNA: TGTGCCAGCCCCACAGGGACGACCTACGAGCAGTACTTC; length: 13; J: TRBJ2-7; V: TRBV25-1; D: NA; size: NA
CDR3: CSARPPQGIQETQYF; DNA: TGCAGTGCTAGGCCCCCACAGGGGATCCAAGAGACCCAGTACTTC; length: 15; J: TRBJ2-5; V: TRBV20-1; D: TRBD1; size: NA
CDR3: CASSLAVFGRGRQETQYF; DNA: TGTGCCAGCAGCTTAGCGGTTTTCGGCCGCGGGAGACAAGAGACCCAGTACTTC; length: 18; J: TRBJ2-5; V: TRBV7-2; D: TRBD2; size: many
CDR3: CASSEWDNYEQYF; DNA: TGTGCCAGCAGTGAATGGGACAACTACGAGCAGTACTTC; length: 13; J: TRBJ2-7; V: TRBV25-1; D: NA; size: NA
CDR3: CSAIKEAGNYEQYF; DNA: TGCAGTGCTATCAAGGAAGCGGGGAACTACGAGCAGTACTTC; length: 14; J: TRBJ2-7; V: TRBV20-1; D: TRBD2; size: NA
CDR3: CASSPDRLSGNTIYF; DNA: TGTGCCAGCAGTCCAGACAGGCTCTCTGGAAACACCATATATTTT; length: 15; J: TRBJ1-3; V: TRBV25-1; D: NA; size: many
CDR3: CASSPQGVGQDGYTF; DNA: TGTGCCAGCAGCCCTCAGGGTGTGGGGCAGGATGGCTACACCTTC; length: 15; J: TRBJ1-2; V: TRBV7-2; D: NA; size: NA
CDR3: CASSTTDRVKSGYTF; DNA: TGTGCCAGCAGCACTACCGACAGGGTTAAGTCTGGCTACACCTTC; length: 15; J: TRBJ1-2; V: TRBV12-3/TRBV12-4; D: TRBD1; size: NA
CDR3: CASSPGLAGSETQYF; DNA: TGTGCCAGCAGCCCGGGACTAGCGGGGTCGGAGACCCAGTACTTC; length: 15; J: TRBJ2-5; V: TRBV7-8; D: TRBD2; size: many
CDR3: CSVGDRATEAFF; DNA: TGCAGCGTGGGGGACAGGGCCACTGAAGCTTTCTTT; length: 12; J: TRBJ1-1; V: TRBV29-1; D: TRBD1; size: few
CDR3: CSARGGTSGVEQYF; DNA: TGCAGTGCTAGAGGAGGGACTAGCGGGGTCGAGCAGTACTTC; length: 14; J: TRBJ2-7; V: TRBV20-1; D: TRBD2; size: NA
CDR3: CASSYGGGGSNQPQHF; DNA: TGTGCCAGCAGTTATGGAGGGGGCGGCAGCAATCAGCCCCAGCATTTT; length: 16; J: TRBJ1-5; V: TRBV7-9; D: TRBD1; size: NA
CDR3: CSATGTRQETQYF; DNA: TGCAGTGCCACCGGGACTAGACAAGAGACCCAGTACTTC; length: 13; J: TRBJ2-5; V: TRBV20-1; D: TRBD2; size: many
CDR3: CASSLAQGFTQYF; DNA: TGTGCCAGCAGCTTAGCGCAAGGGTTCACCCAGTACTTC; length: 13; J: TRBJ2-5; V: TRBV7-9; D: NA; size: many
CDR3: CSVEGGGARANVLTF; DNA: TGCAGCGTTGAGGGAGGGGGGGCGCGGGCCAACGTCCTGACTTTC; length: 15; J: TRBJ2-6; V: TRBV29-1; D: NA; size: many